These 14 T cell receptor beta chains share one sample of origin, sequenced in a study of identical twins. TCRdb processed the 5' RACE reads anew with MiXCR; each CDR3 protein has one entry. This table has 450,000 or so distinct CDR3 sequences, around an eighth appearing once. This same sample was also taken into another study, of yellow fever vaccine responses in identical twins.

The sequencing sample was made of CD4+ T cells sorted from blood. The receptors stem from a woman aged 18-29 years in good health.

This chain joins TRBV9 and TRBJ2-6; D is uncertain. The V end lost 6 bases, the J end lost 0 bases, and 13 bases lay between the germline ends. The CDR3 covers 16 residues. Germline V gene data show CDR1 as SGDLS and CDR2 as YYNGEE. This CDR3 reads CASMAGPVSGANVLTF. In nucleotides, the CDR3 is TGTGCCAGCATGGCAGGACCTGTCTCTGGGGCCAACGTCCTGACTTTC.

The chain joins TRBV27 to TRBJ1-2; D unresolved. This CDR3 is 15 amino acids long. Germline CDR1 MNHEY, CDR2 SMNVEV (reference sequence). V lost 0 bases and J 1 base, leaving 9 bases between the germline ends. The CDR3 loop reads CASSLSRAINYGYTF. The CDR3 DNA reads as TGTGCCAGCAGTTTATCCAGAGCAATTAACTATGGCTACACCTTC.

This clonotype was seen only a few times. The chain employs TRBV6-1 and TRBJ2-5; D possibly corresponds to TRBD1 (6 bases). The CDR3 extends over 14 amino acids. Trimming removed 3 bases from V and 1 base from J, with 9 bases in between. Germline V gene lookup returns CDR1 MNHNS and CDR2 SASEGT. The CDR3 sequence is CASSDGTFQETQYF. In DNA, the CDR3 is TGTGCCAGCAGTGATGGGACATTCCAAGAGACCCAGTACTTC.

This clonotype was picked up one time. CDR3 nucleotides: TGTGCCACCAGTGCCGTCAACACCGGGGAGCTGTTTTTT. It is translated as CATSAVNTGELFF. The rearrangement joins TRBV24-1 to TRBJ2-2; D remains ambiguous. Germline-derived CDR1 and CDR2 are KGHDR and SFDVKD. Between the trimmed V and J ends, which lost 5 bases and 2 bases, there was a span of 5 bases. This CDR3 comprises 13 residues.

This clonotype was observed a few times. The chain is built from TRBV12-3 or TRBV12-4 and TRBJ2-3, with 10 nucleotides matching TRBD2. V lost 6 bases, J lost 4 bases, and 7 bases stayed unmatched. The CDR3 is 15 amino acids. Written as DNA, the CDR3 is TGTGCCAGCAGCTCCGCTAGCGGGAGCCCAGATACGCAGTATTTT. Translated, it gives CASSSASGSPDTQYF.

The chain recombines TRBV28 with TRBJ2-1; 7 bases align to TRBD2. V shed 5 bases, J shed 5 bases, and the junction held 9 bases outside the gene matches. Germline V gene lookup returns CDR1 MDHEN and CDR2 SYDVKM. The CDR3 runs 15 residues. The DNA for the CDR3 is TGTGCCAGCAGTCCTAGCGGAACCCGAAACAATGAGCAGTTCTTC. This codes for CASSPSGTRNNEQFF.

This clonotype was seen ten or more times. The chain uses TRBV5-1 and TRBJ2-2; tentatively, D is TRBD2 (6 bases). Trimming cost V 4 bases and J 2 bases, with 12 bases left between them. This CDR3 region has 15 residues. Germline CDR1 SGHRS, CDR2 YFSETQ. The CDR3 DNA reads TGCGCCAGCAGCGGGCCCGGGACTAACACCGGGGAGCTGTTTTTT. The encoded protein is CASSGPGTNTGELFF.

This clonotype showed up many times. This chain joins TRBV28 and TRBJ2-5; the D gene is possibly TRBD2 (6 bases). V lost 10 bases and J 5 bases, leaving 11 bases between the germline ends. The germline V gene encodes CDR1 MDHEN and CDR2 SYDVKM. The CDR3 is made up of 11 amino acids. CDR3 amino acids: CATGRGETQYF. Here the CDR3 DNA reads TGTGCCACGGGTCGGGGGGAGACCCAGTACTTC. The full variable domain, with the rest looked up from reference TRBV28 and TRBJ2-5, is DVKVTQSSRYLVKRTGEKVFLECVQDMDHENMFWYRQDPGLGLRLIYFSYDVKMKEKGDIPEGYSVSREKKERFSLILESASTNQTSMYLCATGRGETQYFGPGTRLLVL.

This clonotype was detected ten times or more. J is TRBJ2-1 and V is TRBV28; D uncertain. V was pared by 3 bases and J by 8 bases, with 20 bases between. Germline loops: CDR1 MDHEN, CDR2 SYDVKM. This CDR3 has 16 amino acids. DNA of the CDR3: TGTGCCAGCAGTTTGCCCTTAGACAAACTTACCTATGAGCAGTTCTTC. It yields the protein CASSLPLDKLTYEQFF.

The chain combines TRBV7-8 with TRBJ2-3; D not resolved. CDR3 size: 15 residues. Germline CDR1 SGHVS, CDR2 FQNEAQ. The V gene lost 3 bases and the J gene lost 1 base, with 11 bases spanning the gap. Here the CDR3 reads CASSLESARTDTQYF. In DNA, the CDR3 is TGTGCCAGCAGCTTGGAATCCGCACGCACAGATACGCAGTATTTT.

The chain couples TRBV7-2 to TRBJ2-1, with 8 positions matching TRBD2. Unmatched junction bases numbered 16, after V lost 7 bases and J lost 8 bases. The CDR3 covers 16 residues. Germline V gene lookup returns CDR1 SGHTA and CDR2 FQGNSA. The CDR3 coding sequence is TGTGCCAGCACCCGAGGCGGGACTAGAACTCTTCATGAGCAGTTCTTC. As protein: CASTRGGTRTLHEQFF.

The sample holds many counts of this clonotype. This chain links TRBV2 with TRBJ2-2, with D uncertain. The germline V gene has CDR1 SNHLY and CDR2 FYNNEI. Trimming left V 6 bases short and J 7 bases short, with 15 bases between. The CDR3 extends over 14 amino acids. CDR3: CASRSSGGVGELFF. Here the CDR3 DNA reads TGTGCCAGCAGAAGCTCTGGTGGGGTCGGGGAGCTGTTTTTT.

This clonotype was observed a handful of times. CDR3 region: CASSLAPGQGNEQFF. The CDR3, as DNA: TGCGCCAGCAGCTTGGCCCCGGGACAGGGCAATGAGCAGTTCTTC. This chain joins TRBV5-1 and TRBJ2-1, with 9 bases lining up with TRBD1. V shed 0 bases, J shed 6 bases, and the junction held 4 bases outside the gene matches. This CDR3 spans 15 amino acids. Per germline, CDR1 SGHRS and CDR2 YFSETQ.

The V gene is TRBV28, the J gene TRBJ2-1; 11 bases line up with TRBD2. V shed 6 bases, J shed 9 bases, and the junction held 10 bases outside the gene matches. CDR3 size: 15 residues. Germline CDR1 is MDHEN and CDR2 is SYDVKM. CDR3 sequence: CASSFSGRAVPEQFF. The CDR3 DNA is TGTGCCAGCAGCTTTAGCGGGAGGGCGGTGCCTGAGCAGTTCTTC.